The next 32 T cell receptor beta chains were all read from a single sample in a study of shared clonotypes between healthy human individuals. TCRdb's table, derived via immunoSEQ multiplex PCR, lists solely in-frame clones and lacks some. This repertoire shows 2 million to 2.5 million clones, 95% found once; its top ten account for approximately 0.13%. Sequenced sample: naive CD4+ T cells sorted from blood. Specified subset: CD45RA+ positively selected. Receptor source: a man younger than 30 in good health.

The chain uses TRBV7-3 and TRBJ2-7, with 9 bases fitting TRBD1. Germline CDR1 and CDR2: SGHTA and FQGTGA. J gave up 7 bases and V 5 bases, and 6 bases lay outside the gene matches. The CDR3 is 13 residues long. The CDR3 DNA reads TGTGCCAGCAGCCCCGGACAGGGGAGGGAGCAGTACTTC. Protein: CASSPGQGREQYF.

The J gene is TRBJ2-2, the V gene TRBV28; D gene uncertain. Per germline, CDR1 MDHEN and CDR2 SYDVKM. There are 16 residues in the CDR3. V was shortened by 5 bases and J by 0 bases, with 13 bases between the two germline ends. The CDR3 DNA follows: TGTGCCAGCAGTCGCGGACGGATCGCGAACACCGGGGAGCTGTTTTTT. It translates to CASSRGRIANTGELFF.

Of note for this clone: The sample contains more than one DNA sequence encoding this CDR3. The CDR3 DNA reads as TGTGCCAGCAGCTTGAAAGGAGGCTACACCTTC. This encodes CASSLKGGYTF. The chain couples TRBV5-6 to TRBJ1-2; D not certain. The CDR3 spans 11 residues. V lost 1 base and J lost 8, with 6 bases in between. CDR1 and CDR2 from the germline V gene are SGHDT and YYEEEE.

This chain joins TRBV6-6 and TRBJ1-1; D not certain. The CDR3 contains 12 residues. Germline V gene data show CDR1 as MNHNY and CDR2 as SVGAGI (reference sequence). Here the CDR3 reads CLSNGLNTEAFF. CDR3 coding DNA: TGTCTCAGCAACGGATTGAACACTGAAGCTTTCTTT.

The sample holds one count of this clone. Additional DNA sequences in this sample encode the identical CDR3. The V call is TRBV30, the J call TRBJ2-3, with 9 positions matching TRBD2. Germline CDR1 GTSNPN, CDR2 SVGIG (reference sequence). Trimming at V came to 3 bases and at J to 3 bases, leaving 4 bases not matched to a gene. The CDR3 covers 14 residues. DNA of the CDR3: TGTGCCTGGAGGTTAGCGGGAGCAACAGATACGCAGTATTTT. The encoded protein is CAWRLAGATDTQYF.

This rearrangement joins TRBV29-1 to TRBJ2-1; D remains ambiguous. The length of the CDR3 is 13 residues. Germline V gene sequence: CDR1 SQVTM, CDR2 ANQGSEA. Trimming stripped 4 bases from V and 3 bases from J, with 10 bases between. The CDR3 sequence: CSVVGFNYNEQFF. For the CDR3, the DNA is TGCAGCGTTGTAGGGTTCAACTACAATGAGCAGTTCTTC.

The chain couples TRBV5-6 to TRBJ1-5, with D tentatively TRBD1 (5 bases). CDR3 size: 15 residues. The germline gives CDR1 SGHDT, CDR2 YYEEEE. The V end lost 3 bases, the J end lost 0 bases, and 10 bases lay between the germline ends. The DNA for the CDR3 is TGTGCCAGCAGCTCGGGACTGTATAGCAATCAGCCCCAGCATTTT. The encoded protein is CASSSGLYSNQPQHF.

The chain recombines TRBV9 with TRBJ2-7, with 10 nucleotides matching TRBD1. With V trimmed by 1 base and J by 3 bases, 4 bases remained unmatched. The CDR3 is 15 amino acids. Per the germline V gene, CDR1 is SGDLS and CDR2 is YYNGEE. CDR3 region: CASSVTGQGNYEQYF. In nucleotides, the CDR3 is TGTGCCAGCAGCGTAACGGGACAGGGGAACTACGAGCAGTACTTC.

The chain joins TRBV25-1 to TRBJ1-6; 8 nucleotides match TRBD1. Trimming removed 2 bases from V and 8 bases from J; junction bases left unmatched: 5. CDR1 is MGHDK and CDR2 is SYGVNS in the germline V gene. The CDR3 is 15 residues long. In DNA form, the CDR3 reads TGTGCCAGCAGTGAACCTGGGACAGGATATTCACCCCTCCACTTT. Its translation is CASSEPGTGYSPLHF. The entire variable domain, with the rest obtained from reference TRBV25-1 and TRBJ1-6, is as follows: EADIYQTPRYLVIGTGKKITLECSQTMGHDKMYWYQQDPGMELHLIHYSYGVNSTEKGDLSSESTVSRIRTEHFPLTLESARPSHTSQYLCASSEPGTGYSPLHFGNGTRLTVT.

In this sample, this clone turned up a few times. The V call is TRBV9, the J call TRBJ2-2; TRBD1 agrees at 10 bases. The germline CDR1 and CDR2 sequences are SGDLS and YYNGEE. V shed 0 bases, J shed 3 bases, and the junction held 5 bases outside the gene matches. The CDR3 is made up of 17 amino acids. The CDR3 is CASSVATGTGDTGELFF. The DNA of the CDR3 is TGTGCCAGCAGCGTAGCTACGGGGACAGGGGACACCGGGGAGCTGTTTTTT.

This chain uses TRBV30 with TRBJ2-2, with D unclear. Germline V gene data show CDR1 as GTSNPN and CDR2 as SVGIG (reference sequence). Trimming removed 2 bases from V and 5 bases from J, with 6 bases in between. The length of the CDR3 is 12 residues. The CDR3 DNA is TGTGCCTGGAGTTGGCAGACCGGGGAGCTGTTTTTT. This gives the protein CAWSWQTGELFF.

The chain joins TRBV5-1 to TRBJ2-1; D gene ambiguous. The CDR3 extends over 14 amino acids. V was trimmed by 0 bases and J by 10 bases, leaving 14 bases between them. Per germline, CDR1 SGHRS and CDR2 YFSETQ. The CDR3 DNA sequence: TGCGCCAGCAGCTTGGGCAAGGGTACAGAGGAGCAGTTCTTC. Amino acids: CASSLGKGTEEQFF. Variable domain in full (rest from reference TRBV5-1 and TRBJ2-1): KAGVTQTPRYLIKTRGQQVTLSCSPISGHRSVSWYQQTPGQGLQFLFEYFSETQRNKGNFPGRFSGRQFSNSRSEMNVSTLELGDSALYLCASSLGKGTEEQFFGPGTRLTVL.

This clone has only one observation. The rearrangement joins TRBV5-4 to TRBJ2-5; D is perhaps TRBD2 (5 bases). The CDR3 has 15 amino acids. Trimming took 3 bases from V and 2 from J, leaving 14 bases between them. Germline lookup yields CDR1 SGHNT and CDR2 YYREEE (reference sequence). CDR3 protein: CASSSGLAGQETQYF. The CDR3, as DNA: TGTGCCAGCAGCTCTGGTCTAGCCGGGCAAGAGACCCAGTACTTC.

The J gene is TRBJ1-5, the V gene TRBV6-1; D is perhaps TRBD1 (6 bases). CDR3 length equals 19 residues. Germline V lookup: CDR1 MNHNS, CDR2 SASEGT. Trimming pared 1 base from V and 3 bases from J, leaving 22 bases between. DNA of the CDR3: TGTGCCAGCAGTGAAGGTCTGGACAGCCTAATAACGGCCAATCAGCCCCAGCATTTT. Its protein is CASSEGLDSLITANQPQHF.

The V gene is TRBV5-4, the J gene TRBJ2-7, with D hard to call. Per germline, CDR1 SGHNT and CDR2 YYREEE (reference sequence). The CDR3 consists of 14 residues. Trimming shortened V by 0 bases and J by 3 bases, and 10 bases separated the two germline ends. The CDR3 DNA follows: TGTGCCAGCAGCTTGGATCCTATGAACTACGAGCAGTACTTC. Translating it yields CASSLDPMNYEQYF.

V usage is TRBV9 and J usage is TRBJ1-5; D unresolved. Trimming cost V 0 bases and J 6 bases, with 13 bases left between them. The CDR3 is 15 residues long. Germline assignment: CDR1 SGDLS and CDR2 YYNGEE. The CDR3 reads CASSVAESAGQPQHF. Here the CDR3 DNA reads TGTGCCAGCAGCGTAGCTGAGTCCGCGGGTCAGCCCCAGCATTTT. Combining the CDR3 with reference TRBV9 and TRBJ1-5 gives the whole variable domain DSGVTQTPKHLITATGQRVTLRCSPRSGDLSVYWYQQSLDQGLQFLIQYYNGEERAKGNILERFSAQQFPDLHSELNLSSLELGDSALYFCASSVAESAGQPQHFGDGTRLSIL.

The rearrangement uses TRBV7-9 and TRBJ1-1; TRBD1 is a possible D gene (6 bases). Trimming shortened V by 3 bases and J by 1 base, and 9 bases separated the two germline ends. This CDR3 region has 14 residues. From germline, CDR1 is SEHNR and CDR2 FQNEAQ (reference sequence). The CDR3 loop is CASSFTGRNTEAFF. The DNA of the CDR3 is TGTGCCAGCAGCTTTACAGGGCGGAACACTGAAGCTTTCTTT.

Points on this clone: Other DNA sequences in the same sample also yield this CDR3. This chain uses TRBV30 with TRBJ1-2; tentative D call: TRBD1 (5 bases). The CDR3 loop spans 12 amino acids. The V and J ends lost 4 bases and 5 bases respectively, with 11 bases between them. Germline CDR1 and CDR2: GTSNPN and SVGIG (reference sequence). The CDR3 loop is CAWTGTVYGYTF. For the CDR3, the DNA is TGTGCCTGGACCGGGACGGTTTATGGCTACACCTTC. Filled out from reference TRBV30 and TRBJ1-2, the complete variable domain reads SQTIHQWPATLVQPVGSPLSLECTVEGTSNPNLYWYRQAAGRGLQLLFYSVGIGQISSEVPQNLSASRPQDRQFILSSKKLLLSDSGFYLCAWTGTVYGYTFGSGTRLTVV.

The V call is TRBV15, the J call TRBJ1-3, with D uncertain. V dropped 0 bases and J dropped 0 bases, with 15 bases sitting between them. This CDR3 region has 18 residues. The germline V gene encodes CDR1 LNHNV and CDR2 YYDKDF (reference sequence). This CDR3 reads CATSREQALVSSGNTIYF. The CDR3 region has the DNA TGTGCCACCAGCAGAGAGCAAGCCCTCGTGAGCTCTGGAAACACCATATATTTT.

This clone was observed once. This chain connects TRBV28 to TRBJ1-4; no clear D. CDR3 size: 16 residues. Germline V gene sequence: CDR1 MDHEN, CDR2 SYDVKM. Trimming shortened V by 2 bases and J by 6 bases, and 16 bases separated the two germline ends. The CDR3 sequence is CASSLPKTGRYEKLFF. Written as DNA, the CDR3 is TGTGCCAGCAGTTTACCGAAGACGGGAAGGTATGAAAAACTGTTTTTT. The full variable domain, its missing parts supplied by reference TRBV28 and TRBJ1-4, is DVKVTQSSRYLVKRTGEKVFLECVQDMDHENMFWYRQDPGLGLRLIYFSYDVKMKEKGDIPEGYSVSREKKERFSLILESASTNQTSMYLCASSLPKTGRYEKLFFGSGTQLSVL.

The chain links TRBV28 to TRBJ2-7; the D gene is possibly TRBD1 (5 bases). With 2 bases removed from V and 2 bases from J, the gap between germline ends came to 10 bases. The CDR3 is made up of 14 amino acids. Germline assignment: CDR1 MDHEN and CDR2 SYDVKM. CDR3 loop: CASSLRGSTYEQYF. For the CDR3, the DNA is TGTGCCAGCAGTTTAAGGGGAAGCACCTACGAGCAGTACTTC.

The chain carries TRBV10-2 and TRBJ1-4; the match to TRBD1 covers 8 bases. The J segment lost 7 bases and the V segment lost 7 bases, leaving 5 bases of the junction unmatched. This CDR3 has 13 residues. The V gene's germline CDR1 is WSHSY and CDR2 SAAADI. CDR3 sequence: CASNDRGTEKLFF. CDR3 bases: TGCGCCAGCAACGACAGGGGAACTGAAAAACTGTTTTTT.

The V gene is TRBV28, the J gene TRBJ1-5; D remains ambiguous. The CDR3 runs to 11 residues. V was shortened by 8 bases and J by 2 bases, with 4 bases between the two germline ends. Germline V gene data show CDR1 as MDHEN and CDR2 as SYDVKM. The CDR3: CASGGNQPQHF. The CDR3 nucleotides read TGTGCCAGCGGTGGCAATCAGCCCCAGCATTTT. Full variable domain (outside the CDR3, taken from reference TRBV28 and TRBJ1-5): DVKVTQSSRYLVKRTGEKVFLECVQDMDHENMFWYRQDPGLGLRLIYFSYDVKMKEKGDIPEGYSVSREKKERFSLILESASTNQTSMYLCASGGNQPQHFGDGTRLSIL.

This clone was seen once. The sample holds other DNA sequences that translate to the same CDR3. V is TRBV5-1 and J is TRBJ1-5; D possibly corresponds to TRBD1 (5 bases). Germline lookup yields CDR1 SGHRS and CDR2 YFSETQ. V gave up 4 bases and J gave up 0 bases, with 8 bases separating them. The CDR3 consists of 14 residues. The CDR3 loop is CASSIDSSNQPQHF. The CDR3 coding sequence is TGCGCCAGCAGCATTGACAGTAGCAATCAGCCCCAGCATTTT.

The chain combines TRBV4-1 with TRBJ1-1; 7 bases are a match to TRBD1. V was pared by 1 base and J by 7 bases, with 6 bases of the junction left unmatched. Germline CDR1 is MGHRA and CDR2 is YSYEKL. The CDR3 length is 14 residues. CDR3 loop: CASSQGQGVGEAFF. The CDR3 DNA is TGCGCCAGCAGCCAAGGTCAGGGGGTTGGTGAAGCTTTCTTT.

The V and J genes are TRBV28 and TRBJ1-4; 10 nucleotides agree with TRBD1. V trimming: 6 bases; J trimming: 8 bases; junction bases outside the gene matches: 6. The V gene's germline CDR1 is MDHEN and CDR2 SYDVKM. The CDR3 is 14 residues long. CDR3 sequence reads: CASSRDRGWEKLFF. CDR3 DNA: TGTGCCAGCAGCCGGGACAGGGGTTGGGAAAAACTGTTTTTT.

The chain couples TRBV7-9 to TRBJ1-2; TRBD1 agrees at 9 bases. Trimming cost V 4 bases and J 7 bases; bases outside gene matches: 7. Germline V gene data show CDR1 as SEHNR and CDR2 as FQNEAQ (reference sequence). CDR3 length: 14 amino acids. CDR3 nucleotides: TGTGCCAGCAGCTCCACCGGGACAGGGTTTGGCTACACCTTC. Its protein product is CASSSTGTGFGYTF.

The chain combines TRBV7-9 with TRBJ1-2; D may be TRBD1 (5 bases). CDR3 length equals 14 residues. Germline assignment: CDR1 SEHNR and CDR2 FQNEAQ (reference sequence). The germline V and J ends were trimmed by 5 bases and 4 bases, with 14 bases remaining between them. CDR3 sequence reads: CASSTREGSYGYTF. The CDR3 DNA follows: TGTGCCAGCAGCACCAGGGAGGGGAGCTATGGCTACACCTTC.

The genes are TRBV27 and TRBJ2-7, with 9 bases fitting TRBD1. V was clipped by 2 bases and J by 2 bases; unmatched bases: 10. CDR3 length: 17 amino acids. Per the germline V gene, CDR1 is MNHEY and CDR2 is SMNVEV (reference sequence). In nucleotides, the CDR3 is TGTGCCAGCAGTTTACCCTCCGGACAGGGGCTTACCTACGAGCAGTACTTC. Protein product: CASSLPSGQGLTYEQYF.

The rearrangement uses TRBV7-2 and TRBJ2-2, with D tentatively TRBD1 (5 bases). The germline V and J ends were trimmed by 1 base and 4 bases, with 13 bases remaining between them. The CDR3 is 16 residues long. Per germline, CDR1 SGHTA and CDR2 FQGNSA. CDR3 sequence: CASSLVAGIGTGELFF. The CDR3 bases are TGTGCCAGCAGCTTAGTCGCAGGGATAGGCACCGGGGAGCTGTTTTTT.

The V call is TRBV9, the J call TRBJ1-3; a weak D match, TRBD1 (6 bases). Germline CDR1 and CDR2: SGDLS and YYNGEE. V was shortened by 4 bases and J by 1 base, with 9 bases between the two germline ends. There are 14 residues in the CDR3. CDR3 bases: TGTGCCAGCAGCTTACAGGGATCTGGAAACACCATATATTTT. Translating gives CASSLQGSGNTIYF.

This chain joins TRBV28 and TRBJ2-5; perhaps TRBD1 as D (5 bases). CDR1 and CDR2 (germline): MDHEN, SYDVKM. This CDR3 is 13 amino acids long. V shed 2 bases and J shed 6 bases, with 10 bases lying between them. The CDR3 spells CASSLEGVQTQYF. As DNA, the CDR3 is TGTGCCAGCAGTTTAGAAGGGGTTCAGACCCAGTACTTC.